This T cell receptor (beta chain) was documented in a study of shared clonotypes between healthy human individuals. Assay: immunoSEQ multiplex PCR; the TCRdb copy retains only in-frame clones and omits some. The sample includes about 2.3 million clones, over 90% of them seen just once. The CDR3 has 11 amino acids. Germline values: CDR1 SNHLY, CDR2 FYNNEI. The ends were cut back, 5 bases at V and 4 bases at J, with 5 bases in the middle. The TCR sequence derives from a man aged 18 to 30 in good health. Some clones in this sample may be carry-over from other donors' samples. The source material was naive CD4+ T cells from PBMCs. The subset denotes: CD45RA+ positively selected. The gene calls are TRBV2 and TRBJ1-2; D gene ambiguous. CDR3: CASSLTYGYTF. The CDR3 DNA is TGTGCCAGCAGTTTAACCTATGGCTACACCTTC.